This T cell receptor beta chain originates from a study of Ad26.COV2.S vaccination and SARS-CoV-2 variants. Across the whole study: In the COV1001 trial, the donor was in the Ad26.COV2.S arm. Intramuscularly, Ad26.COV2.S was given either once or twice, 56 days apart.

Treatment indicated: around 19 received Ad26.COV2.S at low or high dose, single or two shots; about 5 received placebo; per-sample allocation not given. Collection of the samples took place on day 63 after the first injection of vaccine or placebo. Donor was an adult aged 18-55 years in Boston. V gave up 0 bases and J gave up 5 bases, with 20 bases separating them. The V gene's germline CDR1 is SGHRS and CDR2 YFSETQ. This CDR3 has 17 residues. Assay used: immunoSEQ multiplex PCR; TCRdb lists only in-frame clones, some missing. The sample carries hundreds of thousands of clones, about 87% recorded once.

The chain couples TRBV5-1 to TRBJ1-2; D possibly corresponds to TRBD1 (6 bases). Sequencing used peripheral blood, obtained in a trial of Ad26.COV2.S vaccine versus placebo. The TCR originated in a person aged 18-60 years who received the Ad26.COV2.S COVID-19 vaccine or a placebo. The CDR3 spells CASSLDGTGRRVYGYTF. The CDR3 bases are TGCGCCAGCAGCTTGGACGGAACAGGGCGGCGAGTTTATGGCTACACCTTC.